The 6 T cell receptor beta chains below all came from one sample that was sequenced in a study of blood T cells in healthy people across ages. A sample-barcoded 5' primer and a J-beta primer mix were used in a second PCR of roughly 7 to 11 cycles. TCRdb analysed the 5' RACE reads with MiXCR anew, one entry per CDR3 protein. Of about 720,000 distinct CDR3 sequences detected, about 20% appear once; the ten largest clones hold around 22%. The sample taken for sequencing was blood. The receptors come from a man aged 70 or older in good health.

The sample holds a few counts of this clonotype. The V call is TRBV6-1, the J call TRBJ2-7; no firm D call. This CDR3 is built from 12 residues. Trimming left V 4 bases short and J 9 bases short, with 13 bases between. Looked up from germline, CDR1 is MNHNS and CDR2 is SASEGT. CDR3 region: CASSGGSTVQYF. CDR3 coding DNA: TGTGCCAGCAGTGGTGGCTCCACGGTGCAGTACTTC.

The chain has TRBV20-1 and TRBJ2-7; a possible D gene is TRBD2 (5 bases). Germline CDR1 and CDR2: DFQATT and SNEGSKA (reference sequence). This CDR3 has 13 amino acids. The CDR3, as DNA: TGCAGCCTTGGAGGCGGGCAAGGGTACGAGCAGTACTTC. Translated, it gives CSLGGGQGYEQYF.

This clonotype was seen only a few times. The V call is TRBV28, the J call TRBJ2-1; the match to TRBD2 covers 8 bases. The germline gives CDR1 MDHEN, CDR2 SYDVKM. Trimming at V came to 5 bases and at J to 3 bases, leaving 6 bases not matched to a gene. The CDR3 totals 15 residues. The CDR3 DNA reads TGTGCCAGCAGTCCCCCCACTAGCGGCTACAATGAGCAGTTCTTC. Translated: CASSPPTSGYNEQFF.

For this clonotype: Germline and junction disagree at one end, which may indicate a read error. The chain is built from TRBV28 and TRBJ2-1; D gene unclear. The CDR3 sequence is 14 residues long. Germline values: CDR1 MDHEN, CDR2 SYDVKM. The CDR3 coding sequence is TGTGCCAGCAGTTTATCCGGCCAGGTCCAGACCCGGTACTTC. It specifies CASSLSGQVQTRYF.

The table lists this clonotype with a few counts. The gene calls are TRBV6-2 or TRBV6-3 and TRBJ2-7; D might be TRBD1 (6 bases). The germline gives CDR1 MNHEY, CDR2 SVGEGT. V lost 8 bases, J lost 1 base, and 15 bases lay in between. The CDR3 is 14 amino acids. This CDR3 is CASAPGHKSYEQYV. For the CDR3, the DNA is TGTGCCAGCGCCCCGGGACATAAATCCTACGAGCAGTACGTC.

The chain uses TRBV7-8 and TRBJ2-1; a weak D match, TRBD2 (5 bases). The V gene's germline CDR1 is SGHVS and CDR2 FQNEAQ. The V and J ends lost 0 bases and 4 bases respectively, with 13 bases between them. The CDR3 totals 16 residues. The CDR3 DNA follows: TGTGCCAGCAGCTTAGCGGTACTAGGCCTATACAATGAGCAGTTCTTC. Its translation is CASSLAVLGLYNEQFF.